The rows below give T cell receptor beta chains drawn from one sample of a study of CD8 T cells in ankylosing spondylitis. TCRdb ran MiXCR on the 5' RACE reads and lists one entry per CDR3 protein. The sample carries about 840,000 distinct CDR3 sequences, approximately 10% recorded once. Sequencing was carried out using blood, either unsorted or a sorted T cell fraction (not recorded which). The source is a male donor with ankylosing spondylitis. CDR3s include the opening cysteine and the closing phenylalanine or tryptophan. Fields, in order: J gene, D gene, clone size, V gene, CDR3 DNA, CDR3 protein. The D gene is left open where the match is weak. Some rows mark clone size as missing; the rest say once, few, many or name a class of expanded clone.

TRBJ1-1 | . | . | TRBV6-1 | TGTGCCAGCAGTGAAGCGATGGGATGGGCTGAAGCTTTCTTT | CASSEAMGWAEAFF
TRBJ2-4 | . | many | TRBV7-2 | TGTGCCAGCAGCCAGAACAGGGAGGACATTCAGTACTTC | CASSQNREDIQYF
TRBJ1-5 | TRBD1 | . | TRBV10-2 | TGCGCCAGCTCTCCTTGGGACAGGAGCAATCAGCCCCAGCATTTT | CASSPWDRSNQPQHF
TRBJ2-1 | TRBD2 | few | TRBV11-2 | TGTGCCAGCAGCTTAGATGAGCGGGGCCATGAGCAGTTCTTC | CASSLDERGHEQFF
TRBJ1-2 | . | few | TRBV7-3 | TGTGCCAGCAGCTTAAGCGGTACGGATAACTATGGCTACACCTTC | CASSLSGTDNYGYTF
TRBJ2-7 | TRBD1 | many | TRBV12-3/TRBV12-4 | TGTGCCAGCAGTATCCGACAGGGCGGTAACTACGAGCAGTACTTC | CASSIRQGGNYEQYF
TRBJ2-2 | . | . | TRBV12-2 | TGTGCAAGTCGCCGCCCCGGCGGGACAGGGGATAGCCGGGAGCTGTTTTTT | CASRRPGGTGDSRELFF
TRBJ2-2 | . | many | TRBV3-1 | TGTGCCAGCAGCCAAGAGAACACCGGGGAGCTGTTTTTT | CASSQENTGELFF
TRBJ2-7 | TRBD1 | few | TRBV28 | TGTGCCAGCTGGGGACAGGGGGATACCTACGAGCAGTACTTC | CASWGQGDTYEQYF
TRBJ1-6 | . | few | TRBV7-2 | TGTGCCAGCAGCGAGAGGCCCTATAATTCACCCCTCCACTTT | CASSERPYNSPLHF
TRBJ2-7 | . | few | TRBV3-1 | TGTGCCAGCAGCCCGCCGACGCTCTCCTACGAGCAGTACTTC | CASSPPTLSYEQYF
TRBJ1-2 | . | many | TRBV6-1 | TGTGCCAGCAGTAGGACGGGGGGGACCTATGGCTACACCTTC | CASSRTGGTYGYTF
TRBJ2-4 | TRBD2 | many | TRBV4-2 | TGTGCCAGCAGCCTGGGACTAGCGGGGAAAAACATTCAGTACTTC | CASSLGLAGKNIQYF
TRBJ2-1 | . | few | TRBV6-4 | TGTGCCAGCAGCGTACTTAGAGGAGGTGAGCAGTTCTTC | CASSVLRGGEQFF
TRBJ2-1 | . | many | TRBV12-3/TRBV12-4 | TGTGCCAGCAGTAGCTGGAGCTCCTACAATGAGCAGTTCTTC | CASSSWSSYNEQFF
TRBJ1-1 | TRBD1 | many | TRBV11-2 | TGTGCCAGCAGCCTTAACAGGGGCCCTGAAGCTTTCTTT | CASSLNRGPEAFF
TRBJ2-2 | . | many | TRBV4-3 | TGCGCCAGCAGCCGAGAATGGGGTTTAGTGGACAGGAACACCGGGGAGCTGTTTTTT | CASSREWGLVDRNTGELFF
TRBJ2-1 | TRBD2 | . | TRBV12-3/TRBV12-4 | TGTGCCAGCAGTTTTCGGCGGGAGGTTGGCAATGAGCAGTTCTTC | CASSFRREVGNEQFF
TRBJ2-7 | TRBD1 | . | TRBV7-2 | TGTGCCAGCAGCCCTCGCCTTCCGGGGCTCCTAAGGGGACAGGCCAGCTACGAGCAGTACTTC | CASSPRLPGLLRGQASYEQYF
TRBJ1-2 | TRBD1 | few | TRBV12-3/TRBV12-4 | TGTGCCAGCATTAGGGGGCAGGGTAACTATGGCTACACCTTC | CASIRGQGNYGYTF
TRBJ1-3 | . | . | TRBV20-1 | TGCAGTGCTGCCAAACGTGGCCTGAGCTCTGGAAACACCATATATTTT | CSAAKRGLSSGNTIYF
TRBJ1-3 | . | few | TRBV29-1 | TGCAGCGTTGCTTCCGGGACCGCTGGAAACACCATATATTTT | CSVASGTAGNTIYF
TRBJ2-2 | . | few | TRBV4-3 | TGCGCCAGCAGCCACGTGGCAGGGCGCGCCGGGGAGCTGTTTTTT | CASSHVAGRAGELFF
TRBJ1-2 | . | few | TRBV20-1 | TGCAGTGCCCCCAGGGCTAACTATGGCTACACCTTC | CSAPRANYGYTF
TRBJ2-5 | . | few | TRBV6-1 | TGTGCCAGCAGTCTTAGGGGGGACTTTGGGGAGACCCAGTACTTC | CASSLRGDFGETQYF
TRBJ1-2 | TRBD1 | . | TRBV27 | TGTGCCAGCAGTGCCTTACAGGGGGCCCCCTTCTATGGCTACACCTTC | CASSALQGAPFYGYTF
TRBJ1-2 | . | many | TRBV27 | TGTGCCAGCAGTAGGAGCGACCTCTATGGCTACACCTTC | CASSRSDLYGYTF
TRBJ1-1 | . | many | TRBV20-1 | TGCAGTGCCCCCGTGGGCTTTAGGGACACTGAAGCTTTCTTT | CSAPVGFRDTEAFF
TRBJ2-1 | TRBD2 | . | TRBV20-1 | TGCAGTGCCAGCGGGATTCCCTACAATGAGCAGTTCTTC | CSASGIPYNEQFF
TRBJ2-3 | . | few | TRBV7-2 | TGTGCCAGCATCACCGGGACCAGCACAGATACGCAGTATTTT | CASITGTSTDTQYF
TRBJ2-7 | TRBD2 | . | TRBV10-3 | TGTGCCATCAGTGGTAGGACTAGCGGGGTCTCCTACGAGCAGTACTTC | CAISGRTSGVSYEQYF
TRBJ1-2 | . | few | TRBV20-1 | TGCAGTGCTAGGCCTCCTTACTATGGCTACACCTTC | CSARPPYYGYTF
TRBJ2-7 | TRBD2 | few | TRBV7-9 | TGTGCCAGCAGCCGGGGGGTCCTATCCTACGAGCAGTACTTC | CASSRGVLSYEQYF
TRBJ2-1 | . | . | TRBV5-1 | TGCGCCAGCAGAGGGGGGGGCGAGTACAATGAGCAGTTCTTC | CASRGGGEYNEQFF
TRBJ2-3 | . | . | TRBV5-5 | TGTGCCAGCAGCTTGGACCCCCAGGGTCGTACAGATACGCAGTATTTT | CASSLDPQGRTDTQYF
TRBJ2-7 | . | . | TRBV4-3 | TGCGCCAGCAGCCAAGACTACAGCTACTACGAGCAGTACTTC | CASSQDYSYYEQYF